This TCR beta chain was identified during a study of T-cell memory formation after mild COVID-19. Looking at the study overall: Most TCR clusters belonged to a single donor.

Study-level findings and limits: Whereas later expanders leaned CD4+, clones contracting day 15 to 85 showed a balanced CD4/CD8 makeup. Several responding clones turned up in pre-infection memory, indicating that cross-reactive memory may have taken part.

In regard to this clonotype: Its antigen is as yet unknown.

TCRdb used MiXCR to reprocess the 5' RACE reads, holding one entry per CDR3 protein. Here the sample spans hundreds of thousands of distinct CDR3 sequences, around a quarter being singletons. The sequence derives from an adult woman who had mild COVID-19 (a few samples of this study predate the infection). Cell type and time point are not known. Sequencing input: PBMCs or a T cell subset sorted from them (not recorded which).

The CDR3, as DNA: TGCAGCTCACAACAGGGAGTCAACAATGAGCAGTTCTTC. Protein: CSSQQGVNNEQFF. The rearrangement links TRBV29-1 to TRBJ2-1; perhaps TRBD1 as D (6 bases). V was pared by 8 bases and J by 5 bases, with 16 bases between. Per the germline V gene, CDR1 is SQVTM and CDR2 is ANQGSEA. The CDR3 sequence is 13 residues long.